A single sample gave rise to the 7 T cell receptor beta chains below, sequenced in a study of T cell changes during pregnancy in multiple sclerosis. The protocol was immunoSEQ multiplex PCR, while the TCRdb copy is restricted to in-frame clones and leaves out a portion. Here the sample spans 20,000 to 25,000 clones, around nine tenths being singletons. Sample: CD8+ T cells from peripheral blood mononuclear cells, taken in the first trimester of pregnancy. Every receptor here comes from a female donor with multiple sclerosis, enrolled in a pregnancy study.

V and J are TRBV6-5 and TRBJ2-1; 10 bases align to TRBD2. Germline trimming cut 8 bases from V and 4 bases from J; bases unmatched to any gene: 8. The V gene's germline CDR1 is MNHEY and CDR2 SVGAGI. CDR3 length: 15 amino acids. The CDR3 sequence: CASGRTSGSYNEQFF. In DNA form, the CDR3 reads TGTGCCAGCGGACGGACTAGCGGATCGTACAATGAGCAGTTCTTC.

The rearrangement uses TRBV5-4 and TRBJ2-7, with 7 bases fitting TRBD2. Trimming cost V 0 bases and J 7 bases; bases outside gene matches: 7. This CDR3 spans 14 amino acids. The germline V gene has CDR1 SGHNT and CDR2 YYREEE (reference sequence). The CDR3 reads CASSLAGGSDEQYF. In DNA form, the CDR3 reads TGTGCCAGCAGCTTGGCGGGAGGTAGTGATGAGCAGTACTTC.

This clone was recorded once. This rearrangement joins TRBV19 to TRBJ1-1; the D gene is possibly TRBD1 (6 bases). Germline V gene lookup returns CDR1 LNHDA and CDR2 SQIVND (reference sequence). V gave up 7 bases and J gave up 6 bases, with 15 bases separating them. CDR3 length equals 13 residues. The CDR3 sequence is CASKGTLDAEAFF. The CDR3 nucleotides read TGTGCCAGTAAGGGGACACTGGACGCTGAAGCTTTCTTT.

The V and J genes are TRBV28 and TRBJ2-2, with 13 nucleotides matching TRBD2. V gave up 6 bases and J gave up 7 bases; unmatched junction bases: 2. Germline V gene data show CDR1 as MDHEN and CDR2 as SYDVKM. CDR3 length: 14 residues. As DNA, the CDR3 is TGTGCCAGCAGGGGACTAGCGGGACTCGGGGAGCTGTTTTTT. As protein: CASRGLAGLGELFF.

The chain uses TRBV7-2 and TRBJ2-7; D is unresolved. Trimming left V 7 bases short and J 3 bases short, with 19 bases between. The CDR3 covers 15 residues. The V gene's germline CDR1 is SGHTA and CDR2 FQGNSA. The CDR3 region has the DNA TGTGCCAGCACCGTCACCGTTTCCGCCTACTACGAGCAGTACTTC. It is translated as CASTVTVSAYYEQYF.

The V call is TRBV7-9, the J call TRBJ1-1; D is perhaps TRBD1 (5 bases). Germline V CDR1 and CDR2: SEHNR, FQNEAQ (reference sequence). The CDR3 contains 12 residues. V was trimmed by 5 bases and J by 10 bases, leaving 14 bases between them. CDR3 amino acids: CASSARGDAAFF. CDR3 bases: TGTGCCAGCAGCGCCCGGGGGGACGCAGCTTTCTTT.

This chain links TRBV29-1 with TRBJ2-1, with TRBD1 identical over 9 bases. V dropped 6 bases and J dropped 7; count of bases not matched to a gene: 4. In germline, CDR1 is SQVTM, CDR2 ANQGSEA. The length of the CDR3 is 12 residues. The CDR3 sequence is CSVDRGRNEQFF. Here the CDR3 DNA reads TGCAGCGTGGACAGGGGTCGGAATGAGCAGTTCTTC.